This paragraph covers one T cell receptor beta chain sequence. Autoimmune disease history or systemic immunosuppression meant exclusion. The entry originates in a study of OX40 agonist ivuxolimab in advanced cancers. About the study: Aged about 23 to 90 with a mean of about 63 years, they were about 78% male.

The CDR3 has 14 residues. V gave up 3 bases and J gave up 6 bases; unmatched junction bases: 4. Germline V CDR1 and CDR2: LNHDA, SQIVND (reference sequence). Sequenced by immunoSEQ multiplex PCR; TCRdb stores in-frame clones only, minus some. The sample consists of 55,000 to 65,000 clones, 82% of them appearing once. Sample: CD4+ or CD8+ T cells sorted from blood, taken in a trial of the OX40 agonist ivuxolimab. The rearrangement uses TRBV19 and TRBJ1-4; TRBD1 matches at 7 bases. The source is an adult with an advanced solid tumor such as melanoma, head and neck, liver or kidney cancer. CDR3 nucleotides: TGTGCCAGTAGTATTAGACAGGGCGATGAAAAACTGTTTTTT. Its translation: CASSIRQGDEKLFF. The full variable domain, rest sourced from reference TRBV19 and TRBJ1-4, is DGGITQSPKYLFRKEGQNVTLSCEQNLNHDAMYWYRQDPGQGLRLIYYSQIVNDFQKGDIAEGYSVSREKKESFPLTVTSAQKNPTAFYLCASSIRQGDEKLFFGSGTQLSVL.